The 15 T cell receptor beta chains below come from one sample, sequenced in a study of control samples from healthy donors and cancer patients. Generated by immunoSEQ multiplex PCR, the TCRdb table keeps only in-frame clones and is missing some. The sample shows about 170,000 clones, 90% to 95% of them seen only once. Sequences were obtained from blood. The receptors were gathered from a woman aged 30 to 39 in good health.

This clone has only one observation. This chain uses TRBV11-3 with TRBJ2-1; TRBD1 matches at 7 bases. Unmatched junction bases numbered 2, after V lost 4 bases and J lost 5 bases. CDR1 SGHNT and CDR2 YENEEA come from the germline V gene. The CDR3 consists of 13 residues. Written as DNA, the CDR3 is TGTGCCAGCAGCTCAGACAGGGACAATGAGCAGTTCTTC. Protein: CASSSDRDNEQFF.

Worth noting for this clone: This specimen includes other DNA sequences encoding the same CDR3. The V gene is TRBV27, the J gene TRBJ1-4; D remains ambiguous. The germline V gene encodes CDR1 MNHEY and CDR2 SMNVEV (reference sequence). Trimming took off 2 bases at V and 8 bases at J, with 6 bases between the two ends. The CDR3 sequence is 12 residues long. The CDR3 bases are TGTGCCAGCAGTTTAGGAGGGGAAAAACTGTTTTTT. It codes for CASSLGGEKLFF.

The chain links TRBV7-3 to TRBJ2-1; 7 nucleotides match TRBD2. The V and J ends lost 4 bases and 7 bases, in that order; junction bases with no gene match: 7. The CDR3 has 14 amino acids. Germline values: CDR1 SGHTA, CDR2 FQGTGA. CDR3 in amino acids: CASSSGTNINEQFF. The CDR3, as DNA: TGTGCCAGCAGCTCCGGGACTAACATAAATGAGCAGTTCTTC.

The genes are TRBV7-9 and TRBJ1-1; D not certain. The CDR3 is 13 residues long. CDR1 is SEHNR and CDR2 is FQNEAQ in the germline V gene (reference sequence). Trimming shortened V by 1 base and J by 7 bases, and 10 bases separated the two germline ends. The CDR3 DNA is TGTGCCAGCAGCTTAGTTGGGCTTGGTGAAGCTTTCTTT. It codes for CASSLVGLGEAFF. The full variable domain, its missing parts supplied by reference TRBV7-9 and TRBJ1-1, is DTGVSQNPRHKITKRGQNVTFRCDPISEHNRLYWYRQTLGQGPEFLTYFQNEAQLEKSRLLSDRFSAERPKGSFSTLEIQRTEQGDSAMYLCASSLVGLGEAFFGQGTRLTVV.

The CDR3 here is CASRTGLNYGYTF. In nucleotides, the CDR3 is TGTGCCAGCAGGACAGGGCTCAACTATGGCTACACCTTC. This chain connects TRBV28 to TRBJ1-2, with 7 bases that match TRBD1. J lost 2 bases, V lost 6 bases, and 3 bases had no gene match. The V gene's germline CDR1 is MDHEN and CDR2 SYDVKM. This CDR3 region has 13 residues.

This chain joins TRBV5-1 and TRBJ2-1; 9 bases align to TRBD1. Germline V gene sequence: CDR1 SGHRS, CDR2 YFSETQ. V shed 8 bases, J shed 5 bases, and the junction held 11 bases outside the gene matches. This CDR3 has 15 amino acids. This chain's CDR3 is CASNSGTGLHNEQFF. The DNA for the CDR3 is TGCGCCAGTAACTCCGGGACAGGGCTTCACAATGAGCAGTTCTTC.

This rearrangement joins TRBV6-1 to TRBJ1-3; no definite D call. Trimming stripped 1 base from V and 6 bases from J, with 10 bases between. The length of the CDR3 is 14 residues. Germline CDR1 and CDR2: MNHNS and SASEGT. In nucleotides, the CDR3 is TGTGCCAGCAGTGAAGTGGATGGTGAAAACACCATATATTTT. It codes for CASSEVDGENTIYF.

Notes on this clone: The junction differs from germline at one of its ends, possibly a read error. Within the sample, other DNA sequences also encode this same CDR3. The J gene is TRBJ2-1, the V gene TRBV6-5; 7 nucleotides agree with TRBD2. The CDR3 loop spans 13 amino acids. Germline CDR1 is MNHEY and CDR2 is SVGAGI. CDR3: CASRRGSGNEQFF. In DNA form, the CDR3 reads TGCGCCAGCAGGCGCGGGAGCGGCAATGAGCAGTTCTTC.

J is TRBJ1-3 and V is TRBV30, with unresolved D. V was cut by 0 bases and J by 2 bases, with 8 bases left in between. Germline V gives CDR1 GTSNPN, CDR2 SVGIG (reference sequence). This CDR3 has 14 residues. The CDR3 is CAWSVGVTGNTIYF. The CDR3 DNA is TGTGCCTGGAGTGTGGGTGTGACTGGAAACACCATATATTTT.

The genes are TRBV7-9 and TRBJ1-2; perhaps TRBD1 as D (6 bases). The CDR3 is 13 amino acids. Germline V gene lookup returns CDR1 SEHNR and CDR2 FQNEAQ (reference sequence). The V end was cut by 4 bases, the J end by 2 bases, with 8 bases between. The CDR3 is CASSWDINYGYTF. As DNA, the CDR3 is TGTGCCAGCAGCTGGGACATCAACTATGGCTACACCTTC.

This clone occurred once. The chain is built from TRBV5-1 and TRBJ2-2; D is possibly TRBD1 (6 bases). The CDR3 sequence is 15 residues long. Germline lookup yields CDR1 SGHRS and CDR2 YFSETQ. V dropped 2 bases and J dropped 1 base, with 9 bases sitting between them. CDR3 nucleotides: TGCGCCAGCAGCTTCGAGACAGGGAACACCGGGGAGCTGTTTTTT. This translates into CASSFETGNTGELFF.

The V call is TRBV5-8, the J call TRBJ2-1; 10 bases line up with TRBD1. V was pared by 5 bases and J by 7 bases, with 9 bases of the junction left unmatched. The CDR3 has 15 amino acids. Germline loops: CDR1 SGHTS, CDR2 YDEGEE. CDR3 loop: CASSFGQGVRNEQFF. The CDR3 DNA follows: TGTGCCAGCAGTTTCGGACAGGGGGTTCGAAATGAGCAGTTCTTC.

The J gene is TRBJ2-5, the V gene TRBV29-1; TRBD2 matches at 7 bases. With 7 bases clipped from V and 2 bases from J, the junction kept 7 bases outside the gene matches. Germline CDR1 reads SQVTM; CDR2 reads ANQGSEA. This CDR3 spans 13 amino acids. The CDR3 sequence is CSARRTRQETQYF. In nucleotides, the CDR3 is TGCAGCGCCCGACGGACTAGACAAGAGACCCAGTACTTC.

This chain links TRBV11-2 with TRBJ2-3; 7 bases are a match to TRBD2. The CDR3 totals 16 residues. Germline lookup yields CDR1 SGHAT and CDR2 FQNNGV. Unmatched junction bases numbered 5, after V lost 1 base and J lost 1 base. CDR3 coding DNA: TGTGCCAGCAGCTTAGGCCGGGGGGTGGGCACAGATACGCAGTATTTT. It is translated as CASSLGRGVGTDTQYF.

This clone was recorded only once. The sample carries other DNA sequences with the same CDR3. CDR3 bases: TGTGCCAGCAGCTTAGGGGGCAGGGTCTACGAGCAGTACTTC. Its translation: CASSLGGRVYEQYF. V usage is TRBV7-9 and J usage is TRBJ2-7; D is perhaps TRBD1 (5 bases). Germline CDR1 SEHNR, CDR2 FQNEAQ (reference sequence). The CDR3 spans 14 residues. V was trimmed by 1 base and J by 3 bases, leaving 10 bases between them.